This T cell receptor (beta chain) was captured by sequencing in a study of graft-versus-host responses after intestinal transplantation. Whole-study context: Each patient got anti-thymocyte globulin induction, then tacrolimus and steroids for roughly 3 years.

As concerns this clone: Its antigen is still unknown.

Whole-study findings and limits: GvH clones detected in recipient marrow included some appearing first in ileum or blood.

CDR1 GTSNPN and CDR2 SVGIG come from the germline V gene (reference sequence). The ends were cut back, 2 bases at V and 2 bases at J, with 9 bases in the middle. This CDR3 has 13 residues. Intraepithelial and lamina propria lymphocytes were freed from processed graft tissue. Clones were sequenced by immunoSEQ multiplex PCR, and TCRdb holds only the in-frame ones, with some missing. The table records fewer than 15,000 clones, 70% of them present only once. The TCR was taken from a human patient who received an intestinal transplant, so some T cells may come from the graft donor. The starting material was ileum tissue, obtained around 98 weeks after intestinal transplantation. The chain links TRBV30 to TRBJ1-1; D gene uncertain. The CDR3 nucleotides read TGTGCCTGGAGTCCAGGCTTCAACACTGAAGCTTTCTTT. Translated, it gives CAWSPGFNTEAFF.